Below are 27 T cell receptor beta chains sequenced from a single sample in a study of OX40 agonist ivuxolimab in advanced cancers. Produced via immunoSEQ multiplex PCR; TCRdb's table is partial and in-frame only. This sample has about 69,000 clones, with roughly nine tenths found just once. The material was CD4+ or CD8+ T cells sorted from blood, obtained in a trial of the OX40 agonist ivuxolimab. The source is an adult with an advanced solid tumor such as melanoma, head and neck, liver or kidney cancer.

This sequence joins TRBV2 and TRBJ2-7, with 7 bases fitting TRBD1. V lost 6 bases to trimming and J lost 6 bases; unmatched junction nucleotides: 5. The CDR3 contains 12 residues. Germline values: CDR1 SNHLY, CDR2 FYNNEI. CDR3 in DNA: TGTGCCAGCAGCTTACAGGGGTCCGAGCAGTACTTC. Amino acid sequence: CASSLQGSEQYF.

The rearrangement joins TRBV6-6 to TRBJ1-1; D is unresolved. Germline lookup yields CDR1 MNHNY and CDR2 SVGAGI (reference sequence). Trimming pared 10 bases from V and 0 bases from J, leaving 12 bases between. The CDR3 runs to 13 residues. The CDR3 is CATWGAMNTEAFF. CDR3 coding DNA: TGTGCCACCTGGGGAGCAATGAACACTGAAGCTTTCTTT.

V is TRBV28 and J is TRBJ2-7; D is unclear. Germline CDR1 MDHEN, CDR2 SYDVKM. The V end was cut by 7 bases, the J end by 0 bases, with 16 bases between. The CDR3 has 15 residues. CDR3 in DNA: TGTGCCAGCACCACACTTAATTTCGGCTCCTACGAGCAGTACTTC. Encoded protein: CASTTLNFGSYEQYF.

V gene TRBV30 combines with J gene TRBJ2-2; D is possibly TRBD2 (7 bases). CDR3 length equals 15 residues. Deletions cut 4 bases from V and 3 bases from J, with 15 bases between. Looked up from germline, CDR1 is GTSNPN and CDR2 is SVGIG (reference sequence). The CDR3 DNA is TGTGCCTGGATGGGGGGGGCGGGAGACACCGGGGAGCTGTTTTTT. The encoded protein is CAWMGGAGDTGELFF.

This clone was found once. This chain connects TRBV11-2 to TRBJ2-7, with D tentatively TRBD2 (6 bases). This CDR3 has 15 amino acids. Germline V lookup: CDR1 SGHAT, CDR2 FQNNGV. Trimming stripped 7 bases from V and 4 bases from J, with 20 bases between. Written as DNA, the CDR3 is TGTGCCAGCATCAAAGATAGGGGACTGTCATACGAGCAGTACTTC. It is translated as CASIKDRGLSYEQYF.

Here the CDR3 reads CATSRDRGAGELFF. Here the CDR3 DNA reads TGTGCCACCAGCAGAGACAGGGGCGCCGGGGAGCTGTTTTTT. The V and J genes are TRBV15 and TRBJ2-2; a possible D gene is TRBD1 (6 bases). V lost 0 bases, J lost 6 bases, and 8 bases lay in between. Germline CDR1 LNHNV, CDR2 YYDKDF (reference sequence). The length of the CDR3 is 14 residues.

This rearrangement joins TRBV7-3 to TRBJ2-7; TRBD1 is a possible D gene (7 bases). The ends were cut back, 2 bases at V and 4 bases at J, with 12 bases in the middle. The CDR3 runs to 14 residues. CDR1 and CDR2 from the germline V gene are SGHTA and FQGTGA. CDR3 coding DNA: TGTGCCAGCAGCTTAGCGGGACAGTTATACGAGCAGTACTTC. The encoded protein is CASSLAGQLYEQYF.

This chain joins TRBV5-4 and TRBJ2-7; D not certain. CDR3 length: 11 amino acids. V shed 4 bases and J shed 0 bases, with 2 bases lying between them. CDR1 and CDR2 from the germline V gene are SGHNT and YYREEE (reference sequence). The CDR3 bases are TGTGCCAGCAGCCGCTCCTACGAGCAGTACTTC. Translating gives CASSRSYEQYF.

The rearrangement uses TRBV18 and TRBJ2-1; 10 bases line up with TRBD2. In germline, CDR1 is KGHSH, CDR2 LQKENI. Unmatched junction bases numbered 9, after V lost 3 bases and J lost 4 bases. The CDR3 consists of 17 residues. In DNA form, the CDR3 reads TGTGCCAGCTCACCGTATGGACTAGCGGAAATATACAATGAGCAGTTCTTC. It yields the protein CASSPYGLAEIYNEQFF.

As regards this clone: Other DNA sequences within the sample encode an identical CDR3. This chain joins TRBV9 and TRBJ1-1; D remains ambiguous. The CDR3 is 13 amino acids. CDR1 SGDLS and CDR2 YYNGEE come from the germline V gene. The V end was cut by 0 bases, the J end by 2 bases, with 5 bases between. CDR3 residues: CASSVEGNTEAFF. The CDR3, as DNA: TGTGCCAGCAGCGTAGAGGGAAACACTGAAGCTTTCTTT.

The chain uses TRBV5-6 and TRBJ1-1; 7 nucleotides match TRBD1. This CDR3 contains 14 residues. Germline CDR1 is SGHDT and CDR2 is YYEEEE. The junction had 2 bases not matched to a gene; V was cut back by 0 bases and J by 3 bases. The CDR3 sequence: CASSLVDRDTEAFF. The CDR3, as DNA: TGTGCCAGCAGCTTGGTTGACAGGGACACTGAAGCTTTCTTT.

The chain uses TRBV6-5 and TRBJ2-7; TRBD1 might be the D (6 bases). This CDR3 comprises 13 residues. V shed 6 bases and J shed 0 bases, with 9 bases lying between them. Germline CDR1 is MNHEY and CDR2 is SVGAGI. Here the CDR3 DNA reads TGTGCCAGCAGCCGGACAGACTCCTACGAGCAGTACTTC. It codes for CASSRTDSYEQYF.

The rearrangement joins TRBV28 to TRBJ2-1, with TRBD1 identical over 9 bases. The germline V gene has CDR1 MDHEN and CDR2 SYDVKM. The trim removed 8 bases at V and 7 bases at J, leaving 6 bases unmatched. This CDR3 spans 13 amino acids. The CDR3 nucleotides are TGTGCCAGCGAAGGACAGGGGTTTAATGAGCAGTTCTTC. Protein product: CASEGQGFNEQFF.

The chain has TRBV7-9 and TRBJ1-6; D gene ambiguous. CDR3 size: 14 residues. Germline CDR1 is SEHNR and CDR2 is FQNEAQ (reference sequence). Deletions cut 5 bases from V and 8 bases from J, with 13 bases between. The CDR3 reads CASSAVGGDSPLHF. The CDR3 coding sequence is TGTGCCAGCAGCGCCGTCGGTGGCGATTCACCCCTCCACTTT.

The chain combines TRBV10-3 with TRBJ2-7; 7 bases match TRBD2. Germline V lookup: CDR1 ENHRY, CDR2 SYGVKD. The CDR3 is made up of 21 amino acids. Germline trimming cut 0 bases from V and 3 bases from J; bases unmatched to any gene: 23. The CDR3 region is CAISESKGGAKPKPLDYEQYF. In nucleotides, the CDR3 is TGTGCCATCAGTGAGTCGAAGGGAGGGGCAAAACCAAAACCTCTAGACTACGAGCAGTACTTC.

The CDR3 loop reads CATASMGSFRGKETQYF. DNA of the CDR3: TGTGCCACCGCATCGATGGGTTCATTCAGGGGTAAGGAGACCCAGTACTTC. The chain links TRBV15 to TRBJ2-5; a weak D match, TRBD1 (6 bases). V was trimmed by 8 bases and J by 5 bases, leaving 27 bases between them. The CDR3 spans 17 residues. Germline V gives CDR1 LNHNV, CDR2 YYDKDF (reference sequence).

This chain uses TRBV27 with TRBJ2-3, with no clear D. The CDR3 extends over 12 amino acids. Trimming took 5 bases from V and 2 from J, leaving 5 bases between them. The germline gives CDR1 MNHEY, CDR2 SMNVEV (reference sequence). CDR3 sequence reads: CASSQNTDTQYF. The DNA of the CDR3 is TGTGCCAGCAGTCAAAACACAGATACGCAGTATTTT.

The V gene is TRBV6-5, the J gene TRBJ2-2; the D is unclear. Germline values: CDR1 MNHEY, CDR2 SVGAGI. This CDR3 has 15 amino acids. Trimming pared 4 bases from V and 0 bases from J, leaving 9 bases between. CDR3 sequence (DNA): TGTGCCAGCAGTTTAGGGCAGACGAACACCGGGGAGCTGTTTTTT. Translation: CASSLGQTNTGELFF.

The chain is built from TRBV5-4 and TRBJ2-1; TRBD2 matches at 8 bases. The V gene end was trimmed by 1 base and the J gene end by 6 bases; junction bases not matched to a gene: 6. Germline V lookup: CDR1 SGHNT, CDR2 YYREEE (reference sequence). This CDR3 comprises 15 residues. The CDR3 nucleotides read TGTGCCAGCAGCTTGCCGGGAGGGGTAGTCAATGAGCAGTTCTTC. This encodes CASSLPGGVVNEQFF.

The V call is TRBV11-1, the J call TRBJ2-1, with D unclear. Between the trimmed V and J ends, which lost 4 bases and 8 bases, there was a span of 21 bases. CDR1 SGHAT and CDR2 FQDESV come from the germline V gene (reference sequence). The CDR3 extends over 16 amino acids. The DNA of the CDR3 is TGTGCCAGCAGCTATCTGGGAAGCTTCTTGATTTATGAGCAGTTCTTC. Amino acids: CASSYLGSFLIYEQFF.

This rearrangement joins TRBV18 to TRBJ1-5; 9 bases fit TRBD1. CDR1 and CDR2 (germline): KGHSH, LQKENI. The ends lost 3 bases at V and 5 bases at J; junction bases unmatched: 8. The CDR3 consists of 16 residues. The CDR3 loop is CASSPGDRVLDQPQHF. The CDR3 DNA reads as TGTGCCAGCTCACCCGGGGACAGGGTACTCGATCAGCCCCAGCATTTT.

V usage is TRBV9 and J usage is TRBJ2-1; no firm D call. V was pared by 0 bases and J by 5 bases, with 6 bases between. From germline, CDR1 is SGDLS and CDR2 YYNGEE. CDR3 length: 13 amino acids. CDR3 DNA: TGTGCCAGCAGCGTAGCTGGAAACAATGAGCAGTTCTTC. It specifies CASSVAGNNEQFF.

This chain uses TRBV5-4 with TRBJ2-1; D unclear. The germline gives CDR1 SGHNT, CDR2 YYREEE (reference sequence). Trimming stripped 3 bases from V and 9 bases from J, with 10 bases between. The CDR3 runs to 12 residues. Here the CDR3 DNA reads TGTGCCAGCAGCTCGGTAGCTAGTGAGCAGTTCTTC. It codes for CASSSVASEQFF.

This chain connects TRBV4-1 to TRBJ2-1; 12 bases are shared with TRBD2. Germline values: CDR1 MGHRA, CDR2 YSYEKL. The CDR3 loop spans 16 amino acids. V lost 3 bases to trimming and J lost 0 bases; unmatched junction nucleotides: 0. The CDR3 spells CASSQTSGSSYNEQFF. CDR3 DNA: TGCGCCAGCAGCCAGACTAGCGGGAGCTCCTACAATGAGCAGTTCTTC.

This clone has a single count. CDR3 nucleotides: TGCGCCAGCAGCCCCAGGACCCATCCGAGCTCCTACAATGAGCAGTTCTTC. It translates to CASSPRTHPSSYNEQFF. The chain uses TRBV5-1 and TRBJ2-1; D is ambiguous. Trimming removed 4 bases at V and 0 bases at J, with 17 bases between. The CDR3 consists of 17 residues. Germline CDR1 SGHRS, CDR2 YFSETQ.

This clone came up once. This chain uses TRBV11-2 with TRBJ1-2; no clear D gene. Trimming removed 7 bases from V and 2 bases from J, with 14 bases in between. From germline, CDR1 is SGHAT and CDR2 FQNNGV. The CDR3 is 14 amino acids. CDR3 protein: CASTREPLNYGYTF. For the CDR3, the DNA is TGTGCCAGCACCCGGGAACCGTTAAACTATGGCTACACCTTC.

The chain recombines TRBV6-9 with TRBJ2-7, with D possibly being TRBD2 (6 bases). Germline CDR1 reads MNHGY; CDR2 reads SVAAGI. Trimming shortened V by 6 bases and J by 2 bases, and 11 bases separated the two germline ends. The CDR3 is 13 amino acids. The CDR3 reads CASSRDSTYEQYF. CDR3 bases: TGTGCCAGCAGCCGGGACTCCACCTACGAGCAGTACTTC.